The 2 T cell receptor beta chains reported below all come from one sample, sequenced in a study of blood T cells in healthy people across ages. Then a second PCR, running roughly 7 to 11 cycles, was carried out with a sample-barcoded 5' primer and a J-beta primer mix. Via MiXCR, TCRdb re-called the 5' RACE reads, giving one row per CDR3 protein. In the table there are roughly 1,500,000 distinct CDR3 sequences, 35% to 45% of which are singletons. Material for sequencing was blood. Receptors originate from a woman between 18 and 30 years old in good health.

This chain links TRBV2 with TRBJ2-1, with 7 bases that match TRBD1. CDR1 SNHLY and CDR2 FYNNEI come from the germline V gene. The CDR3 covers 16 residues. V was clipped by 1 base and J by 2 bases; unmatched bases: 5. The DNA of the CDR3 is TGTGCCAGCAGTGAAGTCGAGACAGGGACCTACAATGAGCAGTTCTTC. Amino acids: CASSEVETGTYNEQFF.

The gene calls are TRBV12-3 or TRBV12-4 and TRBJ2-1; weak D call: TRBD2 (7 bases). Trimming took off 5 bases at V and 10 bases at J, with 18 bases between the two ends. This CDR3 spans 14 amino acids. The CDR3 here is CASSPTFGGPEQFF. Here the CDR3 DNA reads TGTGCCAGCAGTCCGACTTTCGGGGGGCCAGAGCAGTTCTTC.